This TCR beta chain was profiled in a study of CD8+ T cells in alopecia areata. For the study at large: Treated individuals took tofacitinib by mouth, 5 to 10 mg twice daily.

Lesional scalp punch biopsies and peripheral blood were collected from alopecia areata patients. Investigators isolated RNA and reverse transcribed it into cDNA to act as the sequencing template. Sequenced by immunoSEQ multiplex PCR; TCRdb stores in-frame clones only, minus some. The data contain 140,000 to 150,000 clones, over 45% of them seen just once; the ten biggest clones take up roughly 6.8%. Concerning this clone itself: Its antigen is as yet unknown.

Findings of the study overall: Across lesional scalp, and particularly alopecia totalis/universalis, clonality surpassed that of normal scalp. Scalp sample sequencing also detects resident alphabeta T cells of normal skin.

Between the trimmed V and J ends, which lost 2 bases and 1 base, there was a span of 9 bases. Germline V gives CDR1 SGHDT, CDR2 YYEEEE. The CDR3 totals 14 residues. The chain links TRBV5-6 to TRBJ2-5; D ambiguous. This TCR came from a human donor with alopecia areata. The sequenced sample was CD4+ T cells sorted from blood. This CDR3 reads CASSFKVPQETQYF. The CDR3 DNA follows: TGTGCCAGCAGCTTCAAGGTACCCCAAGAGACCCAGTACTTC. Full variable domain (outside the CDR3, taken from reference TRBV5-6 and TRBJ2-5): DAGVTQSPTHLIKTRGQQVTLRCSPKSGHDTVSWYQQALGQGPQFIFQYYEEEERQRGNFPDRFSGHQFPNYSSELNVNALLLGDSALYLCASSFKVPQETQYFGPGTRLLVL.